These T cell receptor beta chains were read from a single sample in a study of regulatory T cells in long-lasting Graves disease. Each CDR3 protein is one row after TCRdb ran MiXCR on the multiplex PCR reads. This sample has 500,000 to 700,000 distinct CDR3 sequences; about 32% occur once, and the top ten carry roughly 46%. The starting material was peripheral blood mononuclear cells (PBMCs), obtained when the disease was refractory, from a patient treated with antithyroid drugs. The receptors were gathered from a female donor with Graves disease. The CDR3 runs from the conserved cysteine through the conserved F or W. A D gene is named only where the DNA matches it firmly. A row's size may be missing; if present it is once, few, many or a size class.

j_gene: TRBJ1-2
v_gene: TRBV5-1
abundance: few
d_gene: TRBD1
CDR3nt: TGCGCCAGCAGCGGGGGGACAGGCCGCGTTGAGGGCTACACCTTC
CDR3aa: CASSGGTGRVEGYTF

j_gene: TRBJ2-7
v_gene: TRBV20-1
abundance: -
d_gene: -
CDR3nt: TGCAGTGCTAGGAAGGTGGGGGCGTCAAGCGAGCAGTACTTC
CDR3aa: CSARKVGASSEQYF

j_gene: TRBJ2-2
v_gene: TRBV28
abundance: -
d_gene: TRBD2
CDR3nt: TGTGCCAGCAGTTTTGCGACTAGCGGGAGGATTAACACCGGGGAGCTGTTTTTT
CDR3aa: CASSFATSGRINTGELFF

j_gene: TRBJ2-2
v_gene: TRBV30
abundance: few
d_gene: -
CDR3nt: TGTGCCTGGAACAGGGACGCCGGGGAGCTGTTTTTT
CDR3aa: CAWNRDAGELFF

j_gene: TRBJ2-2
v_gene: TRBV6-2/TRBV6-3
abundance: once
d_gene: TRBD1
CDR3nt: TGTGCCAGTATAACAGGGGTTGAGCTGTTTTTT
CDR3aa: CASITGVELFF

j_gene: TRBJ1-1
v_gene: TRBV12-3/TRBV12-4
abundance: many
d_gene: -
CDR3nt: TGTGCCAGCAGTGGCCGGACGGTGAACACTGAAGCTTTCTTT
CDR3aa: CASSGRTVNTEAFF

j_gene: TRBJ2-7
v_gene: TRBV6-1
abundance: many
d_gene: TRBD2
CDR3nt: TGTGCCAGCAGTGAAGAAGCGGGAGGGTCCTACGAGCAGTACTTC
CDR3aa: CASSEEAGGSYEQYF

j_gene: TRBJ1-2
v_gene: TRBV29-1
abundance: -
d_gene: -
CDR3nt: TGCAGCGTTAGCCCCAGCCAGGCCGATTATGGCTACACCTTC
CDR3aa: CSVSPSQADYGYTF

j_gene: TRBJ2-6
v_gene: TRBV20-1
abundance: -
d_gene: -
CDR3nt: TGCAGTGCTAGCAGGGGCTCTGGGGCCAACGTCCTGACTTTC
CDR3aa: CSASRGSGANVLTF

j_gene: TRBJ2-6
v_gene: TRBV19
abundance: -
d_gene: -
CDR3nt: TGTGCCAGTAGTATAGGGTCAATCTCTGGGGCCAACGTCCTGACTTTC
CDR3aa: CASSIGSISGANVLTF

j_gene: TRBJ1-5
v_gene: TRBV19
abundance: few
d_gene: TRBD1
CDR3nt: TGTGCCAGTAGTCGCCAGGACAGGGGGCAAGGCAATCAGCCCCAGCATTTT
CDR3aa: CASSRQDRGQGNQPQHF

j_gene: TRBJ1-5
v_gene: TRBV30
abundance: -
d_gene: TRBD1
CDR3nt: TGTGCCTGGAGTGGGGACAGTTATCAGCCCCAGCATTTT
CDR3aa: CAWSGDSYQPQHF

j_gene: TRBJ1-5
v_gene: TRBV6-5
abundance: -
d_gene: -
CDR3nt: TGTGCCAGCAGTTACTCGTCCCACGACTATCAGCCCCAGCATTTT
CDR3aa: CASSYSSHDYQPQHF

j_gene: TRBJ2-7
v_gene: TRBV6-2/TRBV6-3
abundance: -
d_gene: -
CDR3nt: TGTGCCAGCAGTTACAAAGGGGGTTACGAGCAGTACTTC
CDR3aa: CASSYKGGYEQYF

j_gene: TRBJ1-5
v_gene: TRBV5-1
abundance: few
d_gene: -
CDR3nt: TGCGCCAGCAGCTTGGATCGCAGGGACAATCAGCCCCAGCATTTT
CDR3aa: CASSLDRRDNQPQHF

j_gene: TRBJ2-2
v_gene: TRBV3-1
abundance: few
d_gene: TRBD2
CDR3nt: TGTGCCAGCAGACTAGGACTAGCGAACACCGGGGAGCTGTTTTTT
CDR3aa: CASRLGLANTGELFF

j_gene: TRBJ1-3
v_gene: TRBV20-1
abundance: -
d_gene: TRBD1
CDR3nt: TGCAGTGCTGATTCACAGGGGGTCGTTGGAAACACCATATATTTT
CDR3aa: CSADSQGVVGNTIYF

j_gene: TRBJ2-2
v_gene: TRBV6-1
abundance: -
d_gene: TRBD1
CDR3nt: TGTGCCACCATGGACAGGGAAGGCACCGGGGAGCTGTTTTTT
CDR3aa: CATMDREGTGELFF

j_gene: TRBJ2-7
v_gene: TRBV9
abundance: -
d_gene: TRBD2
CDR3nt: TGTGCCAGCAGCGTAGCTACGACTAGCGGGGCCGGCTTGGAGCAGTACTTC
CDR3aa: CASSVATTSGAGLEQYF

j_gene: TRBJ2-3
v_gene: TRBV6-2/TRBV6-3
abundance: many
d_gene: TRBD2
CDR3nt: TGTGCCAGCAGTTACGGGAGGGGAGACGCAGATACGCAGTATTTT
CDR3aa: CASSYGRGDADTQYF

j_gene: TRBJ1-1
v_gene: TRBV11-2
abundance: -
d_gene: TRBD1
CDR3nt: TGTGCCAGCAGCTTAGTAGGGGGCAGGGGAGGCCCTGAAGCTTTCTTT
CDR3aa: CASSLVGGRGGPEAFF

j_gene: TRBJ2-7
v_gene: TRBV2
abundance: -
d_gene: TRBD1
CDR3nt: TGTGCCAGCAAACCGGACAGGGGCTCCGAGCAGTACTTC
CDR3aa: CASKPDRGSEQYF

j_gene: TRBJ1-1
v_gene: TRBV30
abundance: few
d_gene: -
CDR3nt: TGTGCCTGGAATTCGGGGGCGGTGATTTTGAGAACTGAAGCTTTCTTT
CDR3aa: CAWNSGAVILRTEAFF

j_gene: TRBJ1-6
v_gene: TRBV27
abundance: -
d_gene: TRBD1
CDR3nt: TGTGCCAGCAATCGGGACAGGGCAGAACCCCTCCACTTT
CDR3aa: CASNRDRAEPLHF

j_gene: TRBJ1-2
v_gene: TRBV29-1
abundance: few
d_gene: -
CDR3nt: TGCAGCGTTGCGGTCGGGCGCAACGGTGGCTACACCTTC
CDR3aa: CSVAVGRNGGYTF

j_gene: TRBJ1-1
v_gene: TRBV6-1
abundance: few
d_gene: -
CDR3nt: TGTGCCAGCAGTGAAGACAGGAAGGCCTCCATGAACACTGAAGCTTTCTTT
CDR3aa: CASSEDRKASMNTEAFF

j_gene: TRBJ1-2
v_gene: TRBV12-3/TRBV12-4
abundance: many
d_gene: TRBD1
CDR3nt: TGTGCCAGCAGTACGGACAGGACTAACTATGGCTACACCTTC
CDR3aa: CASSTDRTNYGYTF

j_gene: TRBJ1-2
v_gene: TRBV29-1
abundance: -
d_gene: -
CDR3nt: TGCAGCGTTGAAGAGGCAATTTGGCGAGAGCAGAGCTACACCTTC
CDR3aa: CSVEEAIWREQSYTF

j_gene: TRBJ2-7
v_gene: TRBV5-1
abundance: -
d_gene: -
CDR3nt: TGCGCCAGCAGGGGCGGGGACTACGAGCAGTACTTC
CDR3aa: CASRGGDYEQYF

j_gene: TRBJ1-2
v_gene: TRBV5-6
abundance: few
d_gene: -
CDR3nt: TGTGCCAGCAGCACGTCGGGACGCTACTATGGCTACACCTTC
CDR3aa: CASSTSGRYYGYTF

j_gene: TRBJ1-1
v_gene: TRBV10-3
abundance: -
d_gene: -
CDR3nt: TGTGCCATCAGTGAGTCGACTCGGATGGGTCAAACTGAAGCTTTCTTT
CDR3aa: CAISESTRMGQTEAFF

j_gene: TRBJ2-7
v_gene: TRBV20-1
abundance: few
d_gene: -
CDR3nt: TGCAGTGCTAGGATCACCGGCTACGAGCAGTACTTC
CDR3aa: CSARITGYEQYF

j_gene: TRBJ1-5
v_gene: TRBV28
abundance: -
d_gene: -
CDR3nt: TGTGCCAGCAGCCCCGTGATGGGGGCTCGCGGACAGCCCCAGCATTTT
CDR3aa: CASSPVMGARGQPQHF

j_gene: TRBJ2-7
v_gene: TRBV9
abundance: -
d_gene: -
CDR3nt: TGTGCCAGCAGCCCACCACGGGCGGGACCCTACGAGCAGTACTTC
CDR3aa: CASSPPRAGPYEQYF

j_gene: TRBJ1-5
v_gene: TRBV3-1
abundance: -
d_gene: TRBD1
CDR3nt: TGTGCCAGCAGCCAAGATAATGCAGGGGGCGTAAGCCCCAATCAGCCCCAGCATTTT
CDR3aa: CASSQDNAGGVSPNQPQHF

j_gene: TRBJ1-5
v_gene: TRBV5-1
abundance: many
d_gene: -
CDR3nt: TGCGCCAGCAGCTTGGTGGGGGCAGGGCAGCCCCAGCATTTT
CDR3aa: CASSLVGAGQPQHF

j_gene: TRBJ1-5
v_gene: TRBV7-2
abundance: few
d_gene: -
CDR3nt: TGTGCCAGCAGCTTCCGGACGGACAGTAGCAATCAGCCCCAGCATTTT
CDR3aa: CASSFRTDSSNQPQHF

j_gene: TRBJ1-4
v_gene: TRBV5-5
abundance: few
d_gene: TRBD1
CDR3nt: TGTGCCAGCAGCTTCACAGGGACAGGGAGTGAAAAACTGTTTTTT
CDR3aa: CASSFTGTGSEKLFF

j_gene: TRBJ2-7
v_gene: TRBV30
abundance: few
d_gene: TRBD2
CDR3nt: TGTGCCTGGAGGGGGGACTACTCCTACGAGCAGTACTTC
CDR3aa: CAWRGDYSYEQYF

j_gene: TRBJ2-3
v_gene: TRBV5-5
abundance: few
d_gene: TRBD2
CDR3nt: TGTGCCAGCAGCTTGGAAACTAGCGGGAGTATCGCAGATACGCAGTATTTT
CDR3aa: CASSLETSGSIADTQYF